A selection of T cell receptor beta chains follows, all from one sample in a study of control samples from healthy donors and cancer patients. The protocol was immunoSEQ multiplex PCR, while the TCRdb copy is restricted to in-frame clones and leaves out a portion. The table lists 20,000 to 30,000 clones, approximately 90% of them singletons. The sample was PBMCs. These receptors originate from a middle-aged man with lung cancer. The CDR3 runs from the conserved cysteine through the conserved F or W. The order of the fields is J gene, clone size, V gene, D gene, CDR3 DNA, CDR3 protein. The D gene is left open where the match is weak. Size values are once, few and many counts, or a class for expanded clones, and some rows have none.

TRBJ1-2,NA,TRBV28,NA,TGTGCCAGCAGCCGCACAGGCCCGGCTAACTATGGCTACACCTTC,CASSRTGPANYGYTF
TRBJ1-2,NA,TRBV5-1,NA,TGCGCCAGCAGACAGAGTGGGGCGGCGGGAGGAGGCTACACCTTC,CASRQSGAAGGGYTF
TRBJ1-5,NA,TRBV19,NA,TGTGCCAGTATTCCGGGAGGATACGATCAGCCCCAGCATTTT,CASIPGGYDQPQHF
TRBJ1-3,NA,TRBV20-1,NA,TGCAGTGCTAGTTCTGTTGGAAACACCATATATTTT,CSASSVGNTIYF
TRBJ2-5,NA,TRBV3-1/TRBV3-2,TRBD1,TGTGCCAGCAGCCACTGGGACAGCCAAGAGACCCAGTACTTC,CASSHWDSQETQYF
TRBJ1-2,NA,TRBV7-2,TRBD1,TGTGCCAGCAGCTTAGGGACAGGGGACAGCTATGGCTACACCTTC,CASSLGTGDSYGYTF
TRBJ1-3,NA,TRBV7-2,TRBD1,TGTGCCAGCAGCACGACAGGGGCGGGCTCTGGAAACACCATATATTTT,CASSTTGAGSGNTIYF
TRBJ1-1,NA,TRBV24-1,NA,TGTGCCACCAGTGGGGGCACTGAAGCTTTCTTT,CATSGGTEAFF
TRBJ1-5,NA,TRBV19,NA,TGTGCCAGTAGTACAAATCCCCGGGGATCCAATCAGCCCCAGCATTTT,CASSTNPRGSNQPQHF
TRBJ1-3,NA,TRBV7-6,TRBD1,TGTGCCAGCAGCTTCGGGGTTGGACAGGGCTTCTCTGGAAACACCATATATTTT,CASSFGVGQGFSGNTIYF
TRBJ2-7,NA,TRBV6-2/TRBV6-3,TRBD1,TGTGCCAGCAGTGCCCCGGGACAGACAGGTCTCTACGAGCAGTACTTC,CASSAPGQTGLYEQYF
TRBJ1-5,NA,TRBV10-3,TRBD1,TGTGCCACCTCCTCGGACAGGGAGTATAGCAATCAGCCCCAGCATTTT,CATSSDREYSNQPQHF
TRBJ1-5,NA,TRBV28,NA,TGTGCCAGCAGACTAAGAGGGGGGAGCAATCAGCCCCAGCATTTT,CASRLRGGSNQPQHF
TRBJ2-1,NA,TRBV6-5,TRBD2,TGTGCCAGCGCTACTAGCGGGGGGTGGAATGAGCAGTTCTTC,CASATSGGWNEQFF
TRBJ2-7,NA,TRBV9,NA,TGTGCCAGCAGCGTAGCGTGGCAGGGCTCCGAGCAGTACTTC,CASSVAWQGSEQYF
TRBJ1-2,NA,TRBV7-2,TRBD1,TGTGCCAGCAGCTTCGATGGGACAGGGGGCTATGGCTACACCTTC,CASSFDGTGGYGYTF
TRBJ2-2,once,TRBV2,NA,TGTGCCAGCAGTGAAGTCGGGGGCCCACTCAACACCGGGGAGCTGTTTTTT,CASSEVGGPLNTGELFF
TRBJ1-1,NA,TRBV18,NA,TGTGCCAGCTCACCATCAGAGGTGATCGCTGAAGCTTTCTTT,CASSPSEVIAEAFF
TRBJ1-2,NA,TRBV6-1,NA,TGTGCCAGCAGTGAGAACTTTGCGGAAGGCTACACCTTC,CASSENFAEGYTF
TRBJ2-1,NA,TRBV28,TRBD2,TGTGCCAGCAAGGGTACTAGCGGCTACAATGAGCAGTTCTTC,CASKGTSGYNEQFF
TRBJ1-2,NA,TRBV6-2/TRBV6-3,NA,TGTGCCAGCAGCCCCTATCGGGGCTATGGCTACACCTTC,CASSPYRGYGYTF
TRBJ1-1,NA,TRBV7-2,NA,TGTGCCAGCAGCTTAGTTGGGACCGGGGACACTGAAGCTTTCTTT,CASSLVGTGDTEAFF
TRBJ1-1,NA,TRBV6-2/TRBV6-3,TRBD1,TGTGCCAGCAGTCCAATTGGGACAGGGAACACTGAAGCTTTCTTT,CASSPIGTGNTEAFF
TRBJ2-3,NA,TRBV4-3,TRBD2,TGCGCCAGCAGCCAAGATACTGGGGCGGACGGGGGGGTGGGCACAGATACGCAGTATTTT,CASSQDTGADGGVGTDTQYF
TRBJ1-5,NA,TRBV7-2,NA,TGTGCCAGCAGCAGCGAGGGGCGCCGGTTTAATCAGCCCCAGCATTTT,CASSSEGRRFNQPQHF
TRBJ2-7,NA,TRBV18,NA,TGTGCCAGCTCACCAAACACAGGTTCCTACGAGCAGTACTTC,CASSPNTGSYEQYF
TRBJ2-2,NA,TRBV2,TRBD1,TGTGCCAGCTCCTCACAGGGGCAGGGCAACACCGGGGAGCTGTTTTTT,CASSSQGQGNTGELFF
TRBJ2-1,NA,TRBV5-1,TRBD1,TGCGCCAGCAGCCCCGGCGAGGGGGCTTTCTACAATGAGCAGTTCTTC,CASSPGEGAFYNEQFF
TRBJ2-7,NA,TRBV3-1/TRBV3-2,NA,TGTGCCAGCAGCCGCTCGCCCCAGGCCGAGCAGTACTTC,CASSRSPQAEQYF
TRBJ2-7,once,TRBV12-3/TRBV12-4,NA,TGTGCCAGCAGCAGGTTGGTTCGCGAGCAGTACTTC,CASSRLVREQYF
TRBJ1-2,NA,TRBV6-1,TRBD1,TGTGCCAGCACTGAAATGGGACAGGCCTATGGCTACACCTTC,CASTEMGQAYGYTF
TRBJ2-2,NA,TRBV7-6,TRBD1,TGTGCCAGCAGCGTAGCCGGGACAGCGAACACCGGGGAGCTGTTTTTT,CASSVAGTANTGELFF
TRBJ2-3,NA,TRBV20-1,NA,TGCAGTGCTAGTATTCCTGGTCGGGAAGATACGCAGTATTTT,CSASIPGREDTQYF
TRBJ1-5,NA,TRBV10-3,NA,TGTGCCATCAGTGAGGCAGGGAGGGATCAGCCCCAGCATTTT,CAISEAGRDQPQHF
TRBJ2-3,NA,TRBV18,NA,TGTGCCAGCTCAGACGGACAAGTAGATACGCAGTATTTT,CASSDGQVDTQYF
TRBJ1-4,NA,TRBV6-5,NA,TGTGCCAGCAGACATCAGATTACCGGTGAAAAACTGTTTTTT,CASRHQITGEKLFF
TRBJ2-2,NA,TRBV6-4,NA,TGTGCCAGCAGTGACTCGGGGGAGTCCGGGGAGCTGTTTTTT,CASSDSGESGELFF
TRBJ2-7,once,TRBV9,NA,TGTGCCAGCAGCGCGTCCACAGGGCCCTACGAGCAGTACTTC,CASSASTGPYEQYF
TRBJ1-1,NA,TRBV2,NA,TGTGCCAGCAGTGAAAAGGTCCTGAACACTGAAGCTTTCTTT,CASSEKVLNTEAFF
TRBJ2-1,NA,TRBV15,TRBD1,TGTGCCACCAGCAGTCCCGGGACAGGGGTGGTCAATGAGCAGTTCTTC,CATSSPGTGVVNEQFF
TRBJ2-5,NA,TRBV3-1/TRBV3-2,NA,TGTGCCCGCAGCCAAGGGGGAGGGGACTTAATGGGGGAGACCCAGTACTTC,CARSQGGGDLMGETQYF
TRBJ2-7,NA,TRBV28,TRBD1,TGTGCCAGCAGTCCGTGGGACAGCGCAACCTACGAGCAGTACTTC,CASSPWDSATYEQYF
TRBJ1-2,few,TRBV2,TRBD1,TGTGCCAGCATCCCGGACAGGGGCATGTATGGCTACACCTTC,CASIPDRGMYGYTF
TRBJ2-1,NA,TRBV6-5,NA,TGTGCCAGCAGTCCCCGAACAGCTATATACAATGAGCAGTTCTTC,CASSPRTAIYNEQFF
TRBJ1-1,NA,TRBV19,NA,TGTGCCAGTAGTAGGTCAGCAGGCTGGCCTGAAGCTTTCTTT,CASSRSAGWPEAFF
TRBJ1-4,NA,TRBV18,TRBD1,TGTGCCAGCTCACCCAACGACAGGGCGACTAATGAAAAACTGTTTTTT,CASSPNDRATNEKLFF
TRBJ1-4,NA,TRBV7-2,NA,TGTGCCAGCAGCTTCCAGGGGACAACTAATGAAAAACTGTTTTTT,CASSFQGTTNEKLFF
TRBJ1-5,NA,TRBV5-1,NA,TGCGCCAGCAGCCAGGGACGGCCCGGTCAGCCCCAGCATTTT,CASSQGRPGQPQHF
TRBJ2-1,NA,TRBV5-1,TRBD2,TGCGCCAGCAGCCCGCACGGGACTAGCGGGGGGGACGAGCAGTTCTTC,CASSPHGTSGGDEQFF
TRBJ1-5,NA,TRBV28,NA,TGTGCCAGCAGTTTAGGGGGCTTGAGTATGGGTCAGCCCCAGCATTTT,CASSLGGLSMGQPQHF
TRBJ2-5,NA,TRBV29-1,TRBD1,TGCAGCGTTGTGCCGACAGGGGAGACCCAGTACTTC,CSVVPTGETQYF
TRBJ1-1,NA,TRBV9,TRBD1,TGTGCCAGCAGCGAAGGGACAGGGCGGGCTGAAGCTTTCTTT,CASSEGTGRAEAFF
TRBJ2-7,NA,TRBV6-1,NA,TGTGCCAGCAGTGAAGTAAGACGCGAGCAGTACTTC,CASSEVRREQYF
TRBJ1-1,NA,TRBV6-4,TRBD1,TGTGCCAGCAGTGAACAGGGGGAAACTGAAGCTTTCTTT,CASSEQGETEAFF
TRBJ2-2,NA,TRBV7-2,NA,TGTGCCAGCAGTCCCGGGCAAACCGGGGAGCTGTTTTTT,CASSPGQTGELFF
TRBJ2-7,once,TRBV7-2,NA,TGTGCCAGCAGCCCGACGGGGGTAATGAACGAGCAGTACTTC,CASSPTGVMNEQYF
TRBJ2-3,NA,TRBV30,TRBD1,TGTGCCTGGAGTGAACAGGGGGCGACAGATACGCAGTATTTT,CAWSEQGATDTQYF
TRBJ2-5,NA,TRBV7-8,TRBD1,TGTGCCAGCAGCGATTACGGACAGGGACAAGAGACCCAGTACTTC,CASSDYGQGQETQYF
TRBJ2-2,NA,TRBV7-2,NA,TGTGCCAGCAGCTTAAGGGGCGGTAAAAAGAACACCGGGGAGCTGTTTTTT,CASSLRGGKKNTGELFF
TRBJ1-2,NA,TRBV12-3/TRBV12-4,NA,TGTGCCAGCAGTTTATACTATGGCTACACCTTC,CASSLYYGYTF